A selection of T cell receptor beta chains follows, all from one sample in a study of blood T cell repertoires in COVID-19. Measured with immunoSEQ multiplex PCR; TCRdb has only the in-frame clones, and not every one. The sample lists about 360,000 clones; around 86% were seen once. The sample consisted of peripheral blood. The receptor source for this set is a human donor in a cohort sampled during active COVID-19. The CDR3 runs from the conserved cysteine through the conserved F or W.

TRBV18 CASSSQRATEQFF
TRBV27 CASSHRGVGQPQHF
TRBV4-1 CASSHPPGEQYF
TRBV7-9 CASSFGDRGQPQHF
TRBV10-3 CAISESILGKGTDTQYF
TRBV7-8 CASSLVRLAPQETQYF
TRBV19 CASSIDRDYGYTF
TRBV29-1 CSVGTSGSGDEQFF
TRBV20-1 CSAFSAGGQFF
TRBV4-2 CASSQGGLNTGELFF
TRBV4-2 CASSQGGGTRTEAFF
TRBV5-4 CASSWEGGSYNEQFF
TRBV28 CASGRGTGATYEQYF
TRBV5-1 CASSPGNTYEQYF
TRBV4-1 CASSPPGRIRDSPYEQYF
TRBV10-2 CASSGLAGRYEQYF
TRBV2 CASSAPGTGLAGGF
TRBV7-9 CASSLELWTSGLSTDTQYF
TRBV3-1/TRBV3-2 CASSQSSGTPDTQYF
TRBV7-2 CASSLGGGGSRGYTF
TRBV5-4 CASSEAGSTDTQYF
TRBV2 CASTRAGLATGELFF
TRBV6-1 CASSEEGGLTYEQYF
TRBV3-1/TRBV3-2 CASSQGPASVWAFF
TRBV6-5 CASSSHQGAGTDTQYF
TRBV19 CASSMGLAGPWNEQFF
TRBV3-1/TRBV3-2 CASSQVHGSNQPQHF
TRBV2 CASINRRLNTEAFF
TRBV2 CASSLESGDTQYF
TRBV19 CASSILGSETQYF